The present entry profiles one TCR beta chain with its context. In this sample, this clone turned up once. Its antigen is not yet known. Base quality data are lacking; no much larger clone is found one base away. The CDR3 holds 15 amino acids from the cysteine to the phenylalanine. The retained sequence is limited to the CDR3, 45 bases, with the frame set at the first base. V is clipped by 0 bases and J by 4 bases, and the sequence between their germline boundaries is 9 bases long. CDR1 and CDR2 are drawn from the germline V gene: MNHEY, SVGAGI. Collaborating institutions collected whole blood in K2EDTA tubes following their own protocols. For TCRbeta analysis, collaborators shipped samples in one of three forms: frozen whole blood, isolated PBMCs, or DNA extracted from either of those sample types. This entry belongs to a study of blood T cell repertoires in COVID-19 (dated by TCRdb to the early 2020s). The study in broad terms: Collaborator samples came from the United States, Italy and Spain and covered acute and convalescent phases of COVID-19. A freely available public database, intended as a resource for researchers studying the immune response to SARS-CoV-2, is where the repertoires were released. HLA class I and class II types, where available, came from metadata supplied by the sample provider rather than from assay-based typing. The sample metadata nearly always contained a de-identified subject ID, COVID-19 status, age in years and sex. The samples were drawn from the first 160 participants of the ongoing ImmuneRACE study and from 950 to 1,500 subjects provided by 6 global collaborators. The material from the prospective study consisted of cDNA or gDNA derived from T cells, B-cell-depleted T cells, or PBMCs. Deeply sampled blood TCRbeta repertoires from subjects exposed to, actively infected with, or recovered from COVID-19 were included in the dataset. Broad study findings and their caveats: The amount of clinical and demographic metadata varied by source and participant and was provided uncurated.

The immunoSEQ Assay, a bias-controlled multiplex PCR, was used to amplify TCRbeta CDR3 regions from genomic DNA. Turning to the authors' computational methods: The number of nucleated cells in each sample was estimated by amplification of reference gene primers within the assay. Sequence reads were collapsed and filtered to measure the absolute abundance of every unique TCRbeta CDR3 rearrangement. For each sample, productive Simpson clonality was calculated as the square root of Simpson's diversity index across productive rearrangements. TCRdb mirrors the immuneACCESS table, restricted to in-frame sequences. Some clones are absent from its copies; in checked studies, under half trace to an unresolved V gene, and the reason for the others is unknown. V, J and clone size reflect that table, while D and trimming were determined from the DNA. The sample includes about 100,000 clones, with roughly 87% observed a single time. The ten top clones hold roughly 7.4% of the sample.

This sequence originates from a man aged 30-40 years in a cohort sampled during active COVID-19. The chain links TRBV6-5 with TRBJ1-4, and the D gene may be TRBD1, 6 bases matching. Material for sequencing was peripheral blood. The nucleotide sequence is given as TGTGCCAGCAGTTACTCGCACAGGGATAATGAAAAACTGTTTTTT. It translates to CASSYSHRDNEKLFF.